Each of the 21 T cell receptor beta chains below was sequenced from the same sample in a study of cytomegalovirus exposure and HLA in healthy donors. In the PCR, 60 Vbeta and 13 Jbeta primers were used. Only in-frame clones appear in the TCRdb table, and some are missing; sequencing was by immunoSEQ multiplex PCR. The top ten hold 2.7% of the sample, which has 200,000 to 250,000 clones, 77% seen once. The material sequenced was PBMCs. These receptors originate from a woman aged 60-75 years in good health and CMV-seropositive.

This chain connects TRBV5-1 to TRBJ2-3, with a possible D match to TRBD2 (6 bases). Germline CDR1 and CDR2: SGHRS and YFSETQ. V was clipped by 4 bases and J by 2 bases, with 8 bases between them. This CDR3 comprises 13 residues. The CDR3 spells CASSRESTDTQYF. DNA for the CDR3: TGCGCCAGCAGCCGGGAGTCCACAGATACGCAGTATTTT. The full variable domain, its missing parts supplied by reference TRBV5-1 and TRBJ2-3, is KAGVTQTPRYLIKTRGQQVTLSCSPISGHRSVSWYQQTPGQGLQFLFEYFSETQRNKGNFPGRFSGRQFSNSRSEMNVSTLELGDSALYLCASSRESTDTQYFGPGTRLTVL.

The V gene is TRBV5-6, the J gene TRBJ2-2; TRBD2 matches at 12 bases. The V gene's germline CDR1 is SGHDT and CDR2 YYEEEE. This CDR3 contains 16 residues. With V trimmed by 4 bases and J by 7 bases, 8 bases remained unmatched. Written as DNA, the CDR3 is TGTGCCAGCAGCCGACTAGCGGGGGTCCTCGGCGGGGAGCTGTTTTTT. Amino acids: CASSRLAGVLGGELFF.

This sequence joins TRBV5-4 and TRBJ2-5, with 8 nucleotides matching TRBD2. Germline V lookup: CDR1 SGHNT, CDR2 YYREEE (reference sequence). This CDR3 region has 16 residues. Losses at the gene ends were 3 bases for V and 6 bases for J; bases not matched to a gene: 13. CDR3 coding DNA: TGTGCCAGCAGCTCTGGCACTAGCGGTCCGGGAAAGACCCAGTACTTC. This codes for CASSSGTSGPGKTQYF.

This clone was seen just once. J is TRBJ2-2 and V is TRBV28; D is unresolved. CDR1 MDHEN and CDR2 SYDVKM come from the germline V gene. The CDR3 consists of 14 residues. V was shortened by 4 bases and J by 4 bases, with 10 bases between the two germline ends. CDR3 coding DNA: TGTGCCAGCAGTTCCGGTCTGGTCACCGGGGAGCTGTTTTTT. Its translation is CASSSGLVTGELFF.

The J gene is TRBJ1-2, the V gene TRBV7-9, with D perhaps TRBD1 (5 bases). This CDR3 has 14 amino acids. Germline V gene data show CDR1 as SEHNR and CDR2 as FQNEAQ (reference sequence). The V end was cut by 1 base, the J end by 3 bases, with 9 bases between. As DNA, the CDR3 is TGTGCCAGCAGCTTAGGACAGTTGGACTATGGCTACACCTTC. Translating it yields CASSLGQLDYGYTF. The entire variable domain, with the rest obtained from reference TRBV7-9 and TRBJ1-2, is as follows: DTGVSQNPRHKITKRGQNVTFRCDPISEHNRLYWYRQTLGQGPEFLTYFQNEAQLEKSRLLSDRFSAERPKGSFSTLEIQRTEQGDSAMYLCASSLGQLDYGYTFGSGTRLTVV.

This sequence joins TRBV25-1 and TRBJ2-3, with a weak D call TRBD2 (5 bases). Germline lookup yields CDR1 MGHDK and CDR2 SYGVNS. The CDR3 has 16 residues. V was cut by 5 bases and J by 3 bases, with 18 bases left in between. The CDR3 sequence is CASSKSTGWATDTQYF. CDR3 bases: TGTGCCAGCAGTAAGAGTACGGGGTGGGCAACAGATACGCAGTATTTT.

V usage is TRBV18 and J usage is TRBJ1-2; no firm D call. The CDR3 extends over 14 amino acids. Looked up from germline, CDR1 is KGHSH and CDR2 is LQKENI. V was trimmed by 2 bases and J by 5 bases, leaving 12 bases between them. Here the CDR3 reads CASSPTRDRYGYTF. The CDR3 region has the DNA TGTGCCAGCTCACCAACTAGGGATCGGTATGGCTACACCTTC.

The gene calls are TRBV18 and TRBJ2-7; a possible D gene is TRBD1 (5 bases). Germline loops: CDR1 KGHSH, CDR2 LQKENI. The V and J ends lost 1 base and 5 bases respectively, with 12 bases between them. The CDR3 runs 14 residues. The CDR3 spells CASSPQPQGHEQYF. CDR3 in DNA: TGTGCCAGCTCACCACAACCCCAGGGCCACGAGCAGTACTTC.

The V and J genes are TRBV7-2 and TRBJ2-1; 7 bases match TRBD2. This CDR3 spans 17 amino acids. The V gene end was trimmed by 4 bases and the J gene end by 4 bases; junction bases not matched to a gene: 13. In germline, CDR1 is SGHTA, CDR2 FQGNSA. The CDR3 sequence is CASSSSYAGLTYNEQFF. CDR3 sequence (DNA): TGTGCCAGCAGCTCCAGTTACGCGGGACTAACATACAATGAGCAGTTCTTC.

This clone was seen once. CDR3 sequence reads: CASSFQAVNTEAFF. CDR3 DNA: TGCGCCAGCAGCTTTCAGGCCGTGAACACTGAAGCTTTCTTT. The chain employs TRBV4-1 and TRBJ1-1; D remains unclear. The length of the CDR3 is 14 residues. V lost 5 bases and J 0 bases, leaving 10 bases between the germline ends. Germline CDR1 and CDR2: MGHRA and YSYEKL.

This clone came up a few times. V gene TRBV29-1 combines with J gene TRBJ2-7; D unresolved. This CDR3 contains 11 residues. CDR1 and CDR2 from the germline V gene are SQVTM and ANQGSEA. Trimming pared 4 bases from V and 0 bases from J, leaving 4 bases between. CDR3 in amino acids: CSVASSYEQYF. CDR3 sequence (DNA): TGCAGCGTTGCCAGCTCCTACGAGCAGTACTTC.

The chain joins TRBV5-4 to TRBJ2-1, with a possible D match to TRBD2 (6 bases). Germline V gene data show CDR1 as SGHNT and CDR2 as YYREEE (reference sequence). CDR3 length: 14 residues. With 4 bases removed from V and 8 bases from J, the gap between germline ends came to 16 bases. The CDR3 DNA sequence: TGTGCCAGCAGCAGCGGGCTCCGGGGGTATGAGCAGTTCTTC. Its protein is CASSSGLRGYEQFF.

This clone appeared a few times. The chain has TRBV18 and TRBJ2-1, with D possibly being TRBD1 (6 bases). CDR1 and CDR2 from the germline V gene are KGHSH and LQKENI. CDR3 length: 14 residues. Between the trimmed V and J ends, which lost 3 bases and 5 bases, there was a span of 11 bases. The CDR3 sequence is CASSPVQGNNEQFF. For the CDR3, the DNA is TGTGCCAGCTCACCCGTACAGGGAAACAATGAGCAGTTCTTC.

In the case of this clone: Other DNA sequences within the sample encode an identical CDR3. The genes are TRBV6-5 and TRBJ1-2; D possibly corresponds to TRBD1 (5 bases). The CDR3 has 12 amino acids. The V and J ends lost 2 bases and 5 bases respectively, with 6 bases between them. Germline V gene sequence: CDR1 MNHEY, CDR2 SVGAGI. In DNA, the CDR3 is TGTGCCAGCAGTTACAGGGGATATGGCTACACCTTC. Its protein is CASSYRGYGYTF.

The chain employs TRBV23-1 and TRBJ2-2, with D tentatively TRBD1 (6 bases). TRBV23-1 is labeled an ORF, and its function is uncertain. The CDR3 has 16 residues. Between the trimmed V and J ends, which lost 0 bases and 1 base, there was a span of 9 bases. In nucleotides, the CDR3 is TGCGCCAGCAGTCAATCACGAGGGGGGAACACCGGGGAGCTGTTTTTT. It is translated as CASSQSRGGNTGELFF.

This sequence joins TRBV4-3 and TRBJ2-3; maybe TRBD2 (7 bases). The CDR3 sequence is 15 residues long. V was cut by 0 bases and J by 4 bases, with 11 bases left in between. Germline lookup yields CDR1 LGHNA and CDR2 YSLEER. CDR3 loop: CASSQERGGPDTQYF. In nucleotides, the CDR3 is TGCGCCAGCAGCCAAGAAAGGGGGGGGCCAGATACGCAGTATTTT.

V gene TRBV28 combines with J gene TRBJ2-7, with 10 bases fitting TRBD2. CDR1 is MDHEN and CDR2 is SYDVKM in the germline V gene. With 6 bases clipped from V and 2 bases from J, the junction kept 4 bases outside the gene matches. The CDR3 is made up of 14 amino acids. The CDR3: CASSGLAVPYEQYF. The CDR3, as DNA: TGTGCCAGCAGCGGACTAGCGGTCCCCTACGAGCAGTACTTC.

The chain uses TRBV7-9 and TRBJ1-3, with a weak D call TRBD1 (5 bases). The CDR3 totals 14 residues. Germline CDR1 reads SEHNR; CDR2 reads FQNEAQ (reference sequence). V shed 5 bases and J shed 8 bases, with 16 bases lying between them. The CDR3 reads CASSPGAVSDTIYF. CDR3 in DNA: TGTGCCAGCAGCCCTGGGGCCGTATCAGACACCATATATTTT.

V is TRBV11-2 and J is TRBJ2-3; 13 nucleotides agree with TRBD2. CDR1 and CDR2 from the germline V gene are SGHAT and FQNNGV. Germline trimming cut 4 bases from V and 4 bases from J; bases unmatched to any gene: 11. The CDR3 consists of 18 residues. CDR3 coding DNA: TGTGCCAGCAGCTCAACTCGGACTAGCGGGAGAGGTCCAGATACGCAGTATTTT. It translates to CASSSTRTSGRGPDTQYF.

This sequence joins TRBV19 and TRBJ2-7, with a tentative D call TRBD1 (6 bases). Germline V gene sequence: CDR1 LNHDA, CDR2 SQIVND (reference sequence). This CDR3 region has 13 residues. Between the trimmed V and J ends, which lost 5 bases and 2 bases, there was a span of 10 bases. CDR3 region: CASSQQGAYEQYF. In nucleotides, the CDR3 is TGTGCCAGTAGTCAACAGGGCGCCTACGAGCAGTACTTC.

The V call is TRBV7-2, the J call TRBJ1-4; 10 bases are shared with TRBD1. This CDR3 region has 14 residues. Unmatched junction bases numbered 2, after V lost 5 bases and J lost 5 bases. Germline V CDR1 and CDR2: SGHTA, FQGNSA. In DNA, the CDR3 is TGTGCCAGCAGCCAGGGACAGGGGAATGAAAAACTGTTTTTT. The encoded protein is CASSQGQGNEKLFF.